This TCR beta chain came from a study of blood T cell repertoires in COVID-19. Study background: Specimens from acute and convalescent COVID-19 originated in the United States, Italy and Spain.

The CDR3 is 14 amino acids. Unmatched junction bases numbered 8, after V lost 6 bases and J lost 3 bases. The germline V gene has CDR1 WNHNN and CDR2 SYGVQD (reference sequence). The authors' processing: Amplified reference gene primers provided the basis for estimating nucleated cell counts. Sequencing was performed with immunoSEQ multiplex PCR; in TCRdb, only in-frame clones are kept and a portion is missing. The V and J calls and the clone size are those of that table, but D and trimming were determined from the DNA. The sample records tens of thousands of clones, about 74% being singletons. The J gene is TRBJ2-7, the V gene TRBV10-1; 7 bases are shared with TRBD1. The TCR sequence derives from a man in his 70s with COVID-19, enrolled during active disease. Sequencing was carried out using peripheral blood. The CDR3 DNA follows: TGCGCCAGCAGGGACCGACAGGGAAACTACGAGCAGTACTTC. Translating gives CASRDRQGNYEQYF.